This is a list of T cell receptor beta chains from one sample in a study of T cells in Graves' hyperthyroidism and ophthalmopathy. Via MiXCR, TCRdb re-called the multiplex PCR reads, giving one row per CDR3 protein. The sample records approximately 420,000 distinct CDR3 sequences, roughly 13% being singletons. Sequencing was done on a sample of blood. The origin of the receptors is a woman under 30 with Graves' hyperthyroidism. CDR3s include the opening cysteine and the closing phenylalanine or tryptophan. D genes are given only for firm matches. The listing skips clone size in some rows; elsewhere it reads once, few, many or a size class.

V: TRBV18; J: TRBJ2-1; D: TRBD2; size: many; DNA: TGTGCCAGCTCACTACAGACTAGCGGGATCCACAATGAGCAGTTCTTC; CDR3: CASSLQTSGIHNEQFF
V: TRBV14; J: TRBJ1-1; D: -; size: few; DNA: TGTGCCAGCAGCCAAGTATTGGGGAACACTGAAGCTTTCTTT; CDR3: CASSQVLGNTEAFF
V: TRBV5-1; J: TRBJ2-1; D: -; size: -; DNA: TGCGCCAGCAGCCGCACAGGGGCGCTGGTGATCGGGAGAGGCTCCTACAATGAGCAGTTCTTC; CDR3: CASSRTGALVIGRGSYNEQFF
V: TRBV30; J: TRBJ1-6; D: -; size: few; DNA: TGTGCCTGGAGAGGGGCGGGTTCACCCCTCCACTTT; CDR3: CAWRGAGSPLHF
V: TRBV28; J: TRBJ2-7; D: -; size: many; DNA: TGTGCCAGCAGTTTCGGAAGGGGTCCCTACGAGCAGTACTTC; CDR3: CASSFGRGPYEQYF
V: TRBV15; J: TRBJ2-7; D: TRBD2; size: many; DNA: TGTGCCACCAGCAGAGCTGGCGGGAGCTCCTACGAGCAGTACTTC; CDR3: CATSRAGGSSYEQYF
V: TRBV5-1; J: TRBJ2-5; D: -; size: few; DNA: TGCGCCAGCGGGGGACGGAACCAAGAGACCCAGTACTTC; CDR3: CASGGRNQETQYF
V: TRBV7-2; J: TRBJ2-1; D: -; size: once; DNA: TGTGCCAGCAGCCATGCGCGGAGTTCGGTTTACAATGAGCAGTTCTTC; CDR3: CASSHARSSVYNEQFF
V: TRBV28; J: TRBJ2-7; D: TRBD1; size: many; DNA: TGTGCCAGCAGTCTTCAGGGGGCCTACGAGCAGTACTTC; CDR3: CASSLQGAYEQYF
V: TRBV18; J: TRBJ2-2; D: -; size: -; DNA: TGTGCCAGCGCCCCCGGCCTCACGGGCACCGGGGAGCTGTTTTTT; CDR3: CASAPGLTGTGELFF
V: TRBV6-5; J: TRBJ2-5; D: -; size: many; DNA: TGTGCCAGCAGTTATATCGGTCGGCTGGCAGAGACCCAGTACTTC; CDR3: CASSYIGRLAETQYF
V: TRBV5-1; J: TRBJ1-2; D: -; size: many; DNA: TGCGCCAGCAGCTTGGGAACGGGAGAAAATGGCTACACCTTC; CDR3: CASSLGTGENGYTF
V: TRBV5-1; J: TRBJ2-7; D: -; size: -; DNA: TGCGCCAGCAGCTTGGCCCTAACCTCTAGCGAGCAGTACTTC; CDR3: CASSLALTSSEQYF
V: TRBV6-1; J: TRBJ2-2; D: TRBD2; size: many; DNA: TGTGCCAGCAGCAAGGGACTAGGGAACACCGGGGAGCTGTTTTTT; CDR3: CASSKGLGNTGELFF
V: TRBV28; J: TRBJ1-1; D: -; size: -; DNA: TGTGCCAGTATGACGGGGGGGGGCGCTGAAGCTTTCTTT; CDR3: CASMTGGGAEAFF
V: TRBV12-3/TRBV12-4; J: TRBJ2-1; D: TRBD2; size: many; DNA: TGTGCCAGCGGTCTAGCGGGAGACGTAAATGAGCAGTTCTTC; CDR3: CASGLAGDVNEQFF
V: TRBV5-1; J: TRBJ2-7; D: -; size: once; DNA: TGCGCCAGCAGCTTAGACAGGCTTCTCTACGAGCAGTACTTC; CDR3: CASSLDRLLYEQYF
V: TRBV28; J: TRBJ1-6; D: -; size: many; DNA: TGTGCCAGCAGTTTAGAATGGGGAGGATCACCCCTCCACTTT; CDR3: CASSLEWGGSPLHF
V: TRBV5-1; J: TRBJ2-3; D: -; size: many; DNA: TGTGCCAGCAGACGCGGTAGCACAGATACGCAGTATTTT; CDR3: CASRRGSTDTQYF
V: TRBV6-2/TRBV6-3; J: TRBJ2-1; D: -; size: few; DNA: TGTGCCAGCAGTTCCGGGTCCCCTAGCTACAATGAGCAGTTCTTC; CDR3: CASSSGSPSYNEQFF
V: TRBV6-1; J: TRBJ1-5; D: -; size: -; DNA: TGTGCCAGCAGCCCAAGCCCAGGGGGCAATCAGCCCCAGCATTTT; CDR3: CASSPSPGGNQPQHF
V: TRBV6-4; J: TRBJ2-2; D: TRBD2; size: -; DNA: TGTGCCAGCAGTGATGGAGGGAGGGCCACCGGGGAGCTGTTTTTT; CDR3: CASSDGGRATGELFF
V: TRBV12-3/TRBV12-4; J: TRBJ2-2; D: -; size: many; DNA: TGTGCCAGCAGTTTAGCCAGGTCGAACACCGGGGAGCTGTTTTTT; CDR3: CASSLARSNTGELFF
V: TRBV5-1; J: TRBJ2-2; D: -; size: many; DNA: TGCGCCAGCAGCCGTGGCGGAAACACCGGGGAGCTGTTTTTT; CDR3: CASSRGGNTGELFF
V: TRBV12-3/TRBV12-4; J: TRBJ2-3; D: TRBD2; size: many; DNA: TGTGCCAGCAGACCTGGGGCTAGCGGCGCTAGCACAGATACGCAGTATTTT; CDR3: CASRPGASGASTDTQYF
V: TRBV12-3/TRBV12-4; J: TRBJ1-1; D: -; size: few; DNA: TGTGCCAGCAGTTTGGGCAGAGCCTACACTGAAGCTTTCTTT; CDR3: CASSLGRAYTEAFF
V: TRBV12-3/TRBV12-4; J: TRBJ1-4; D: -; size: few; DNA: TGTGCCACCCGGGGGGGTGCAACTAATGAAAAACTGTTTTTT; CDR3: CATRGGATNEKLFF